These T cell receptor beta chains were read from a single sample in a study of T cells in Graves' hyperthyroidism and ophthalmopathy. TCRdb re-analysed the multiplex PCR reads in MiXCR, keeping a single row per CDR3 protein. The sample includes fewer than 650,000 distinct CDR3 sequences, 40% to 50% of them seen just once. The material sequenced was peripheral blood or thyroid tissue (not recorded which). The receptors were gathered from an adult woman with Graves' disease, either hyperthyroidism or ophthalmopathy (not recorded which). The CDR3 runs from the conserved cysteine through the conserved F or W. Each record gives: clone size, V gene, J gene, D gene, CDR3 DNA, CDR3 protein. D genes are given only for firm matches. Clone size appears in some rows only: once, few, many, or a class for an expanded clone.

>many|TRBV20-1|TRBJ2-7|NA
TGCAGTGCTAGCGGGTCTAGAGGCCACGAGCAGTACTTC
CSASGSRGHEQYF
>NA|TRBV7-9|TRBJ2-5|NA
TGTGCCAGCAGCATTACAGGTTCGCCGGAGACCCAGTACTTC
CASSITGSPETQYF
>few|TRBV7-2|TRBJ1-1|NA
TGTGCCAGCAGCTCCGGGGCATCCAACACTGAAGCTTTCTTT
CASSSGASNTEAFF
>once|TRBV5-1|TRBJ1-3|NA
TGCGCCAGCAGCTTGGAGGCAGGGGACGCTAACACCATATATTTT
CASSLEAGDANTIYF
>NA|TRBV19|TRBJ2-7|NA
TGTGCCAGTAGTATCGCGCTGGCAGGGTACGAGCAGTACTTC
CASSIALAGYEQYF
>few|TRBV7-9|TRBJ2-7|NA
TGCGCCAGCAGCCAAGAGGTATTGCGGTCCTACGAGCAGTACTTC
CASSQEVLRSYEQYF
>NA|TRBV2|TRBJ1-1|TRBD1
TGTGCGCCTGGGACAGGGGGATCTGAAGCTTTCTTT
CAPGTGGSEAFF
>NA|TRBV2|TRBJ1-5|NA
TGTGCCAGCAGTGCTGCGGATGGCAATCAGCCCCAGCATTTT
CASSAADGNQPQHF
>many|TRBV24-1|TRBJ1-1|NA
TGTGCCACCAGCCATTCGGGAGGGACTGAAGCTTTCTTT
CATSHSGGTEAFF
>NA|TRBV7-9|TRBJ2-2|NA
TGTGCCAGCAGCGGAACAGGGTCGGCCGGGGAGCTGTTTTTT
CASSGTGSAGELFF
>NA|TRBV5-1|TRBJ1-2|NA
TGCGCCAGCAGCAAGGACAGCAACTTTGGCTACACCTTC
CASSKDSNFGYTF
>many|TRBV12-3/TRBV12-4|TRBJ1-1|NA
TGTGCCAGCAGTGGGGGTGCTGAAGCTTTCTTT
CASSGGAEAFF
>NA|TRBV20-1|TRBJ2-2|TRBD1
TGCAGTGCTAGCATGTGGCGGAGGCAAGAGACCCAGGGGGCCGGGGAGCTGTTTTTT
CSASMWRRQETQGAGELFF
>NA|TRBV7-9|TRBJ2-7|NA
TGTGCCAGCAGCTCCCTACGGGGGCAGCGTTACGAGCAGTACTTC
CASSSLRGQRYEQYF
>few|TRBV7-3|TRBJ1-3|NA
TGTGCCAGCAGCCCTGGCTGGACAAGGGTTTTTGGAAACACCATATATTTT
CASSPGWTRVFGNTIYF
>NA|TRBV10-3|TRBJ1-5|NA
TGTGCCGTCAGTGAGAGCGAGACCCAGCATTTT
CAVSESETQHF
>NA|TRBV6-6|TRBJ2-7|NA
TGTGCCAGCAGTTATGACGGGAGCTCCTACGAGCAGTACTTC
CASSYDGSSYEQYF